This T cell receptor beta chain was sequenced for a study of shared clonotypes between healthy human individuals. As regards this clone: The antigen remains undetermined.

The V end lost 8 bases, the J end lost 5 bases, and 19 bases lay between the germline ends. The germline CDR1 and CDR2 sequences are ENHRY and SYGVKD. The CDR3 has 15 residues. Every donor was a Caucasian adult from Nashville, Tennessee. Study results and limitations: Memory subsets had estimated richness that was generally smaller than that of naive subsets. For naive CD4 cells, roughly 5% of clonotypes were shared across a few donors.

The authors ran the assay at deep level. Here immunoSEQ multiplex PCR was the method, and the copy in TCRdb shows in-frame clones only, minus some. Of 2 million or so clones in the sample, approximately 95% were seen once. Sequencing was done on a sample of naive CD4+ T cells sorted from blood. Subset: CD45RA+ positively selected. This TCR was sampled from a man younger than 35 in good health. The chain combines TRBV10-3 with TRBJ2-4; possibly TRBD2 for D (6 bases). CDR3 coding DNA: TGTGCCATCGGGCCCCATGGGGGGATCGAAAACATTCAGTACTTC. Its translation is CAIGPHGGIENIQYF.